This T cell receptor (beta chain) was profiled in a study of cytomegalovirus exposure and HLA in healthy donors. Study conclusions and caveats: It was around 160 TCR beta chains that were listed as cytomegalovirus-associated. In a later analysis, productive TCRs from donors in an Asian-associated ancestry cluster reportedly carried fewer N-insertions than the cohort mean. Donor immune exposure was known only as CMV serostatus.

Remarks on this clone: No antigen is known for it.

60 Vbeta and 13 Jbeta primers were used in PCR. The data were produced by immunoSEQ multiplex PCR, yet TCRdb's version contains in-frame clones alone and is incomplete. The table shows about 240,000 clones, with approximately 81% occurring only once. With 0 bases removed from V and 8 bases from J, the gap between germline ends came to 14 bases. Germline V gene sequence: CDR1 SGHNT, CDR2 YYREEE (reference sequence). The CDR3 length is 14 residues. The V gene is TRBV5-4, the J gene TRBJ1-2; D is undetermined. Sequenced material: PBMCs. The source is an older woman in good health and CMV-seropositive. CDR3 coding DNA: TGTGCCAGCAGCTTGGTTCGCCCAGAATGGGGCTACACCTTC. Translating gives CASSLVRPEWGYTF.